In its sample, the clone carrying this T cell receptor beta chain was seen a few times. Antigen: not known. These data belong to a study of OX40 agonist ivuxolimab in advanced cancers. General study points: Expanded clones were, on average, more numerous among CD8+ T cells than CD4+.

Using immunoSEQ multiplex PCR, the repertoire was profiled, and TCRdb retains in-frame clones only, with some absent. The sample contains approximately 74,000 clones, over 80% of which appear only once. The CDR3 sequence is 11 residues long. V was trimmed by 8 bases and J by 4 bases, leaving 5 bases between them. CDR1 LNHDA and CDR2 SQIVND come from the germline V gene (reference sequence). The starting material was CD4+ or CD8+ T cells sorted from blood, obtained in a trial of the OX40 agonist ivuxolimab. The V call is TRBV19, the J call TRBJ2-2; no definite D call. The clonotype comes from an adult with an advanced solid tumor such as melanoma, head and neck, liver or kidney cancer. CDR3 coding DNA: TGTGCCAGTCATACCACCGGGGAGCTGTTTTTT. Its protein is CASHTTGELFF. The full variable domain, its missing parts supplied by reference TRBV19 and TRBJ2-2, is DGGITQSPKYLFRKEGQNVTLSCEQNLNHDAMYWYRQDPGQGLRLIYYSQIVNDFQKGDIAEGYSVSREKKESFPLTVTSAQKNPTAFYLCASHTTGELFFGEGSRLTVL.